These 22 T cell receptor beta chains came from one sample sequenced in a study of blood T cell repertoires in COVID-19. Method: immunoSEQ multiplex PCR; TCRdb's copy keeps in-frame clones and lacks some. The sample includes around 110,000 clones, 88% seen only once; the top ten take under 7%. Source material: peripheral blood. These receptors originate from a man in his fifties or sixties with active or convalescent COVID-19.

V usage is TRBV7-9 and J usage is TRBJ2-7; D uncertain. V was cut by 3 bases and J by 1 base, with 4 bases left in between. Per germline, CDR1 SEHNR and CDR2 FQNEAQ (reference sequence). The CDR3 totals 12 residues. The CDR3 spells CASSFSSYEQYF. Here the CDR3 DNA reads TGTGCCAGCAGCTTCTCTTCCTACGAGCAGTACTTC.

This chain joins TRBV6-2 or TRBV6-3 and TRBJ2-5, with TRBD2 matching 7 bases. CDR1 and CDR2 (germline): MNHEY, SVGEGT. The CDR3 is made up of 18 amino acids. Unmatched junction bases numbered 19, after V lost 4 bases and J lost 5 bases. CDR3 bases: TGTGCCAGCAGTTTGGGGGACCATAGCGGGTGGAAGGCGGAGACCCAGTACTTC. Its protein is CASSLGDHSGWKAETQYF.

The chain couples TRBV19 to TRBJ2-2, with TRBD2 as a possible D gene (5 bases). The ends were cut back, 2 bases at V and 6 bases at J, with 10 bases in the middle. Per the germline V gene, CDR1 is LNHDA and CDR2 is SQIVND (reference sequence). This CDR3 region has 14 residues. The CDR3 bases are TGTGCCAGTAGTATAACTAGTACGGCCGGGGAGCTGTTTTTT. As protein: CASSITSTAGELFF.

This clone was counted only a few times. The rearrangement joins TRBV6-1 to TRBJ1-2, with D uncertain. V lost 0 bases, J lost 8 bases, and 13 bases lay in between. CDR3 length equals 14 residues. The V gene's germline CDR1 is MNHNS and CDR2 SASEGT. The CDR3 nucleotides are TGTGCCAGCAGTGAAGCGCTCTTCGGGGAGGGCTACACCTTC. It encodes CASSEALFGEGYTF.

V usage is TRBV14 and J usage is TRBJ2-1; 7 positions match TRBD2. V dropped 3 bases and J dropped 8; count of bases not matched to a gene: 7. Per germline, CDR1 SGHDN and CDR2 FVKESK. The length of the CDR3 is 14 residues. The CDR3 DNA is TGTGCCAGCAGCCAGGGAGGGCCTGTAGATGAGCAGTTCTTC. This codes for CASSQGGPVDEQFF.

This clone was counted a few times. The chain joins TRBV5-4 to TRBJ2-7; D possibly corresponds to TRBD2 (7 bases). The length of the CDR3 is 17 residues. Germline CDR1 SGHNT, CDR2 YYREEE (reference sequence). Trimming cost V 1 base and J 5 bases, with 22 bases left between them. The CDR3 nucleotides read TGTGCCAGCAGCTTGAAACGGTCGGGGGCGGGAGTCCACGAGCAGTACTTC. This sequence encodes CASSLKRSGAGVHEQYF.

V is TRBV5-1 and J is TRBJ2-7; the D is unclear. V gave up 0 bases and J gave up 7 bases, with 14 bases separating them. Germline V CDR1 and CDR2: SGHRS, YFSETQ. The CDR3 is made up of 14 amino acids. The CDR3 DNA is TGCGCCAGCAGCTTGGAACTGGAGAACGGGGAGCAGTACTTC. It is translated as CASSLELENGEQYF.

This chain uses TRBV10-1 with TRBJ2-1, with D perhaps matching TRBD1 (5 bases). Germline V gene lookup returns CDR1 WNHNN and CDR2 SYGVQD (reference sequence). This CDR3 comprises 14 residues. V lost 4 bases, J lost 4 bases, and 11 bases lay in between. CDR3 DNA sequence: TGCGCCAGCAGTGGTGGCAGGGCTTACAATGAGCAGTTCTTC. Translating gives CASSGGRAYNEQFF.

This clone has a handful of counts. V gene TRBV6-5 combines with J gene TRBJ1-6, with 10 bases that match TRBD1. The length of the CDR3 is 14 residues. Germline V gene lookup returns CDR1 MNHEY and CDR2 SVGAGI. Germline trimming cut 6 bases from V and 8 bases from J; bases unmatched to any gene: 4. The CDR3 region is CASSQTGGYSPLHF. For the CDR3, the DNA is TGTGCCAGCAGCCAGACAGGGGGCTATTCACCCCTCCACTTT.

The chain links TRBV28 to TRBJ2-3, with 10 bases identical to TRBD2. Losses at the gene ends were 4 bases for V and 5 bases for J; bases not matched to a gene: 9. This CDR3 region has 16 residues. Germline lookup yields CDR1 MDHEN and CDR2 SYDVKM. As DNA, the CDR3 is TGTGCCAGCAGTTCGAGCGGGAGGGGAGGGATAGATACGCAGTATTTT. This gives the protein CASSSSGRGGIDTQYF.

The V and J genes are TRBV27 and TRBJ1-2; 11 bases line up with TRBD1. The germline V gene has CDR1 MNHEY and CDR2 SMNVEV (reference sequence). The CDR3 has 14 amino acids. V lost 6 bases, J lost 5 bases, and 5 bases stayed unmatched. The chain's CDR3 is CASSSGQGAYGYTF. In DNA, the CDR3 is TGTGCCAGCAGCTCCGGACAGGGGGCGTATGGCTACACCTTC.

The CDR3 reads CASSQEQGGGYTF. The CDR3 DNA sequence: TGTGCCAGCAGCCAAGAACAGGGTGGCGGCTACACCTTC. This chain uses TRBV3-1 (or the pseudogene TRBV3-2) with TRBJ1-2, with a weak D call TRBD1 (6 bases). CDR3 length equals 13 residues. The ends were cut back, 0 bases at V and 8 bases at J, with 10 bases in the middle. The V gene's germline CDR1 is LGHDT and CDR2 YNNKEL (reference sequence).

The chain carries TRBV28 and TRBJ2-3; 7 positions match TRBD1. Trimming at V came to 6 bases and at J to 4 bases, leaving 13 bases not matched to a gene. Germline loops: CDR1 MDHEN, CDR2 SYDVKM. The CDR3 runs 16 residues. CDR3: CASSPSVGQGADTQYF. In nucleotides, the CDR3 is TGTGCCAGCAGCCCATCGGTGGGCCAGGGGGCAGATACGCAGTATTTT.

The J gene is TRBJ2-5, the V gene TRBV5-1; 7 nucleotides agree with TRBD1. Trimming cost V 3 bases and J 1 base; bases outside gene matches: 0. This CDR3 contains 13 residues. Germline loops: CDR1 SGHRS, CDR2 YFSETQ. The CDR3 DNA is TGCGCCAGCAGCTGGGACAGCCAAGAGACCCAGTACTTC. This encodes CASSWDSQETQYF. Filled out from reference TRBV5-1 and TRBJ2-5, the complete variable domain reads KAGVTQTPRYLIKTRGQQVTLSCSPISGHRSVSWYQQTPGQGLQFLFEYFSETQRNKGNFPGRFSGRQFSNSRSEMNVSTLELGDSALYLCASSWDSQETQYFGPGTRLLVL.

V usage is TRBV5-6 and J usage is TRBJ1-2; 8 bases line up with TRBD1. The CDR3 spans 14 residues. V gave up 1 base and J gave up 5 bases; unmatched junction bases: 4. Germline assignment: CDR1 SGHDT and CDR2 YYEEEE. As DNA, the CDR3 is TGTGCCAGCAGCTTGATCGGACAGGGATATGGCTACACCTTC. Translating gives CASSLIGQGYGYTF.

The V call is TRBV5-8, the J call TRBJ1-5, with D tentatively TRBD1 (6 bases). The V end lost 4 bases, the J end lost 5 bases, and 13 bases lay between the germline ends. Germline V gives CDR1 SGHTS, CDR2 YDEGEE. This CDR3 spans 14 amino acids. The DNA for the CDR3 is TGTGCCAGCAGCCCCGGACAGTGGGATCAGCCCCAGCATTTT. Translation: CASSPGQWDQPQHF.

J is TRBJ2-2 and V is TRBV19, with D possibly being TRBD1 (6 bases). Trimming left V 5 bases short and J 7 bases short, with 14 bases between. Germline loops: CDR1 LNHDA, CDR2 SQIVND (reference sequence). CDR3 size: 14 residues. In DNA form, the CDR3 reads TGTGCCAGTAGTGCAGGGGTTCGCGGCGGGGAGCTGTTTTTT. This codes for CASSAGVRGGELFF.

The chain carries TRBV3-1 (or the pseudogene TRBV3-2) and TRBJ2-3; TRBD2 matches 9 bases. Germline V gives CDR1 LGHDT, CDR2 YNNKEL (reference sequence). Trimming removed 6 bases from V and 0 bases from J; junction bases left unmatched: 7. The CDR3 sequence is 16 residues long. Here the CDR3 DNA reads TGTGCCAGCAGTTACGGGACTAGCACTAGCACAGATACGCAGTATTTT. This sequence encodes CASSYGTSTSTDTQYF.

The rearrangement links TRBV2 to TRBJ2-4; possibly TRBD1 for D (6 bases). This CDR3 has 15 amino acids. Germline assignment: CDR1 SNHLY and CDR2 FYNNEI. V lost 6 bases, J lost 6 bases, and 18 bases lay in between. Written as DNA, the CDR3 is TGTGCCAGCAGCGCTACAGGGCTTAGAGGAAACATTCAGTACTTC. Translating it yields CASSATGLRGNIQYF.

This chain links TRBV9 with TRBJ1-3; 9 bases line up with TRBD1. V trimming: 3 bases; J trimming: 4 bases; junction bases outside the gene matches: 2. Germline-derived CDR1 and CDR2 are SGDLS and YYNGEE. The CDR3 covers 14 residues. The CDR3 DNA follows: TGTGCCAGCAGCGGGGACAGGGCCGGAAACACCATATATTTT. Amino acid sequence: CASSGDRAGNTIYF.

The rearrangement links TRBV6-5 to TRBJ1-5, with D perhaps matching TRBD1 (6 bases). Germline V gene data show CDR1 as MNHEY and CDR2 as SVGAGI. V gave up 2 bases and J gave up 5 bases, with 10 bases separating them. The CDR3 is 14 amino acids. The CDR3 DNA follows: TGTGCCAGCAGTTACCGACAGGAGGATCAGCCCCAGCATTTT. Translated, it gives CASSYRQEDQPQHF.

The chain recombines TRBV7-8 with TRBJ1-2; the match to TRBD1 covers 7 bases. CDR3 length: 13 amino acids. The V and J ends lost 6 bases and 4 bases, in that order; junction bases with no gene match: 5. From germline, CDR1 is SGHVS and CDR2 FQNEAQ. CDR3 in amino acids: CASSSTGFYGYTF. DNA for the CDR3: TGTGCCAGCAGTTCGACAGGGTTCTATGGCTACACCTTC.